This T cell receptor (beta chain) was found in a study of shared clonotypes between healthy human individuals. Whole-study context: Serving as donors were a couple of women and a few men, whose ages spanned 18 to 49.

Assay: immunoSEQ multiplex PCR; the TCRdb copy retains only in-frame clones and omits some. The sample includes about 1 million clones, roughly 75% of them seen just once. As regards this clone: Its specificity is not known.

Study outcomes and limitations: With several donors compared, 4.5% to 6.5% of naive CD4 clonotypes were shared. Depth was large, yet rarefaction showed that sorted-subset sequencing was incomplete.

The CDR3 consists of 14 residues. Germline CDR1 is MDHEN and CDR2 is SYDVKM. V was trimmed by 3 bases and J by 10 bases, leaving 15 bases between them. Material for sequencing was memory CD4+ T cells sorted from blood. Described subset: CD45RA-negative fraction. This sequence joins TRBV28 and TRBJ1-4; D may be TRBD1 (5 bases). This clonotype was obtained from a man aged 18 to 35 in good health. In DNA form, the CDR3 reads TGTGCCAGCAGTTTCCCGTTCGGGGGAGGAAAACTGTTTTTT. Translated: CASSFPFGGGKLFF.